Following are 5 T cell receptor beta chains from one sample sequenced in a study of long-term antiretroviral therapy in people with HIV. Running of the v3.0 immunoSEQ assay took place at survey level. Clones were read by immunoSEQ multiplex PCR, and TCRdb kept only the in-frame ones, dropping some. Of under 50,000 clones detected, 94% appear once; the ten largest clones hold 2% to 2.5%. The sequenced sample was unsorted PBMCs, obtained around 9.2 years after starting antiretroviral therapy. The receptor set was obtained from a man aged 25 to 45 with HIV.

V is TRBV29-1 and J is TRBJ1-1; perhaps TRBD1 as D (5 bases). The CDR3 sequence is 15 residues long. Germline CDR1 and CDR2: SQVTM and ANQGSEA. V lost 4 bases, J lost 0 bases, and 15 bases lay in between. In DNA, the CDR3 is TGCAGCGTTGGGGCAGGGTGGGGGATGAACACTGAAGCTTTCTTT. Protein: CSVGAGWGMNTEAFF.

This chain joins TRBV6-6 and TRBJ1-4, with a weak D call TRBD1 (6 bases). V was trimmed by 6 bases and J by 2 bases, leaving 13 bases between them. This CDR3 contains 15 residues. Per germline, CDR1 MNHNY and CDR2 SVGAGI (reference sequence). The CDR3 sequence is CASSGRTDTNEKLFF. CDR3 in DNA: TGTGCCAGCAGCGGCAGGACAGATACTAATGAAAAACTGTTTTTT.

As DNA, the CDR3 is TGTGCCAGCAGCGCTGACAGGGTCCACAACTATGGCTACACCTTC. Protein sequence: CASSADRVHNYGYTF. The chain has TRBV9 and TRBJ1-2; TRBD1 matches at 7 bases. V gave up 3 bases and J gave up 2 bases; unmatched junction bases: 7. This CDR3 has 15 residues. Germline V gene data show CDR1 as SGDLS and CDR2 as YYNGEE.

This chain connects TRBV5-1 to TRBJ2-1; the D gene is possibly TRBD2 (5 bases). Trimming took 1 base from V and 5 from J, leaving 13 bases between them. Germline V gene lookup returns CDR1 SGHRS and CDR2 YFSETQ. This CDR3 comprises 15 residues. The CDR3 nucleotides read TGCGCCAGCAGCTTGTCTTCGGGGTGGCACAATGAGCAGTTCTTC. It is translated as CASSLSSGWHNEQFF.

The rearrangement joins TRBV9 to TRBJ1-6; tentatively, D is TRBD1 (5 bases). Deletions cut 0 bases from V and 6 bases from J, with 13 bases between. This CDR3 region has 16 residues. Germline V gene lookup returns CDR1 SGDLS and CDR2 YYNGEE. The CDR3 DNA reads TGTGCCAGCAGCGTAGGGCAGGGCTTGACTAATTCACCCCTCCACTTT. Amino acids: CASSVGQGLTNSPLHF.